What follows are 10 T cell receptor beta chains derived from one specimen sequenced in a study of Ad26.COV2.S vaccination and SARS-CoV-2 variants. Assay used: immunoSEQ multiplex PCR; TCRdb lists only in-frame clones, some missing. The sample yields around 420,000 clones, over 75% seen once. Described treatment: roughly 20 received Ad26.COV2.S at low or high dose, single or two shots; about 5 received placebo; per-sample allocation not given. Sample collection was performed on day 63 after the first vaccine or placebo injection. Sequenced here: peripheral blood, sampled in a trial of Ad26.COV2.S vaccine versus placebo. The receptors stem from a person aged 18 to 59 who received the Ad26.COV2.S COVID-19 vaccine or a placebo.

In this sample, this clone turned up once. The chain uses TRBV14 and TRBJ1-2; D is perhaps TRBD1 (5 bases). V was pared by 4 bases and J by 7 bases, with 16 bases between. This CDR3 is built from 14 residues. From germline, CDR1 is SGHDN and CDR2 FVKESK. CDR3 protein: CASSPWGGAFGYTF. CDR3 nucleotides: TGTGCCAGCAGCCCCTGGGGGGGAGCATTTGGCTACACCTTC.

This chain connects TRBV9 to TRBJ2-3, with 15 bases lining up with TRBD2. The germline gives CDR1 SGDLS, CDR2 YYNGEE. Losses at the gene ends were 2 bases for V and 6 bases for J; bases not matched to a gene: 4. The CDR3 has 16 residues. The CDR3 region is CASSVTGLAGGDTQYF. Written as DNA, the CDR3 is TGTGCCAGCAGCGTCACCGGACTAGCGGGGGGGGATACGCAGTATTTT.

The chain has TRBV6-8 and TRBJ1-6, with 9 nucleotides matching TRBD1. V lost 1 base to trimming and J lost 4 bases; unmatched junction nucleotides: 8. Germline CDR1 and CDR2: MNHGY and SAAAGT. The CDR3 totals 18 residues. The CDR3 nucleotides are TGTGCCAGCAGTTACTTCCGACAGGGGGTTACGTATAATTCACCCCTCCACTTT. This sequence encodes CASSYFRQGVTYNSPLHF.

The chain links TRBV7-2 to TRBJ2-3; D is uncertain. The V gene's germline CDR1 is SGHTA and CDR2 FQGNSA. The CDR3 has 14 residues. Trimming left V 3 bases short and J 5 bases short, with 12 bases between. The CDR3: CASSLGQPGDTQYF. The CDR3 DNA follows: TGTGCCAGCAGCTTGGGTCAGCCAGGAGATACGCAGTATTTT.

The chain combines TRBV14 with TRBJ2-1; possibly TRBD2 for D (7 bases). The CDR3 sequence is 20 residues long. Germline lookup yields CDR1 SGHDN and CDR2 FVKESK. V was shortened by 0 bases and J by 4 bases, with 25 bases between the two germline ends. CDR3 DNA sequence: TGTGCCAGCAGCCAAGATAAGTCGTGGGGTGGCGGGGGCACGTACAATGAGCAGTTCTTC. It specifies CASSQDKSWGGGGTYNEQFF.

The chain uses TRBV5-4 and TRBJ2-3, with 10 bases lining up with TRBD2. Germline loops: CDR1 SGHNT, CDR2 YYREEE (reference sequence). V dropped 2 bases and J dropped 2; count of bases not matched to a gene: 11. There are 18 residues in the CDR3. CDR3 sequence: CASSFLRTSGALTDTQYF. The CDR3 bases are TGTGCCAGCAGCTTTCTGCGAACTAGCGGGGCCCTCACAGATACGCAGTATTTT. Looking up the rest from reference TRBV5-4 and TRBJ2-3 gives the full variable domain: ETGVTQSPTHLIKTRGQQVTLRCSSQSGHNTVSWYQQALGQGPQFIFQYYREEENGRGNFPPRFSGLQFPNYSSELNVNALELDDSALYLCASSFLRTSGALTDTQYFGPGTRLTVL.

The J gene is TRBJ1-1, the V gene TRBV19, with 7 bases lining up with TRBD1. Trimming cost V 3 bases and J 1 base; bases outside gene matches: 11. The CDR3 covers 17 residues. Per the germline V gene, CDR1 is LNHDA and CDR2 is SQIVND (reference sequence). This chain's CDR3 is CASSIQVAGGGNTEAFF. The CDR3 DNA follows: TGTGCCAGTAGTATTCAGGTGGCAGGGGGTGGGAACACTGAAGCTTTCTTT.

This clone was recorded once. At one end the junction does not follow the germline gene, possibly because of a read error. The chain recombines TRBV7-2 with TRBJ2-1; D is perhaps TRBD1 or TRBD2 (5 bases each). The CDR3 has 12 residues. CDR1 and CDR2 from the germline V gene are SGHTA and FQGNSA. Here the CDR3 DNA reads TGTGCCAGCAGCTTAGGTCCGGGGCCCAAGCTCTTC. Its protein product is CASSLGPGPKLF. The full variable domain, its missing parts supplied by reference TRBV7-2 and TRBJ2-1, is GAGVSQSPSNKVTEKGKDVELRCDPISGHTALYWYRQSLGQGLEFLIYFQGNSAPDKSGLPSDRFSAERTGGSVSTLTIQRTQQEDSAVYLCASSLGPGPKLFGPGTRLTVL.

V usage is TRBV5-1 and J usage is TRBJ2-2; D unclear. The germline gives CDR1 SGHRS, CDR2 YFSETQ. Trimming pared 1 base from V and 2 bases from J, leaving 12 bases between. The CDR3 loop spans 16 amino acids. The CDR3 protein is CASSLSQNLNTGELFF. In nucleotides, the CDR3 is TGCGCCAGCAGCTTGTCCCAGAACCTTAACACCGGGGAGCTGTTTTTT.

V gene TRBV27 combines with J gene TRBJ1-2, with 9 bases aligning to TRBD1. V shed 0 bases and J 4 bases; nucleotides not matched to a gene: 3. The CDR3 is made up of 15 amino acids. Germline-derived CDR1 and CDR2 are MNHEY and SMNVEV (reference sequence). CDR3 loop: CASSLSNRGLYGYTF. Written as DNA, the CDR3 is TGTGCCAGCAGTTTATCCAACAGGGGGCTCTATGGCTACACCTTC.